Presented here are 27 T cell receptor beta chains from one specimen sequenced in a study of beta chain features in type 1 diabetes. The study reverse transcribed the entire isolated RNA, so it sequenced expressed TCRB transcripts. The table came from immunoSEQ multiplex PCR; TCRdb's copy has only in-frame clones and leaves some out. The table lists hundreds of thousands of clones, around 12% of them singletons. The specimen sequenced was naive CD4+ T cells from blood. These receptors came from a man younger than 30 in good health.

The V and J genes are TRBV6-5 and TRBJ2-7, with 11 bases that match TRBD2. Per the germline V gene, CDR1 is MNHEY and CDR2 is SVGAGI. This CDR3 has 14 amino acids. V dropped 5 bases and J dropped 3; count of bases not matched to a gene: 3. CDR3 sequence reads: CASSTSGGHYEQYF. As DNA, the CDR3 is TGTGCCAGCAGTACTAGCGGGGGACACTACGAGCAGTACTTC.

This chain uses TRBV7-2 with TRBJ1-5; D remains ambiguous. CDR1 SGHTA and CDR2 FQGNSA come from the germline V gene. Trimming shortened V by 5 bases and J by 5 bases, and 10 bases separated the two germline ends. CDR3 length equals 13 residues. CDR3 in DNA: TGTGCCAGCAGCAGACGGAGGGATCAGCCCCAGCATTTT. It codes for CASSRRRDQPQHF.

The chain combines TRBV4-2 with TRBJ2-3, with 8 bases lining up with TRBD2. The CDR3 runs to 14 residues. The germline gives CDR1 LGHNA, CDR2 YNFKEQ. After removal of 5 bases from V and 4 bases from J, the junction contained 5 bases not matched to a gene. The CDR3 reads CASSDREGADTQYF. Here the CDR3 DNA reads TGTGCCAGCAGCGACCGGGAGGGGGCAGATACGCAGTATTTT.

The V and J genes are TRBV18 and TRBJ1-2; D uncertain. V was pared by 3 bases and J by 8 bases, with 10 bases between. The CDR3 extends over 12 amino acids. Looked up from germline, CDR1 is KGHSH and CDR2 is LQKENI. CDR3 nucleotide sequence: TGTGCCAGCTCACCCGGCAGGATAGGCTACACCTTC. Translated: CASSPGRIGYTF.

In its sample, this clone was seen a few times. The V and J genes are TRBV5-1 and TRBJ1-1, with 8 bases aligning to TRBD1. Germline V gene sequence: CDR1 SGHRS, CDR2 YFSETQ. The CDR3 extends over 15 amino acids. V shed 0 bases and J 6 bases; nucleotides not matched to a gene: 7. Here the CDR3 DNA reads TGCGCCAGCAGCTTGGTCTTGGACAGGGTGTCTGAAGCTTTCTTT. Translating gives CASSLVLDRVSEAFF.

This clone was found a few times. A read error may account for a junction end that differs from germline. Here the CDR3 reads CASSQVWGRENIQYF. CDR3 nucleotides: TGCGCCAGCAGCCAAGTGTGGGGCAGGGAAAACATTCAGTACTTC. The V and J genes are TRBV5-4 and TRBJ2-4, with D perhaps matching TRBD1 (5 bases). CDR3 length: 15 residues. The germline V gene has CDR1 SGHNT and CDR2 YYREEE (reference sequence).

This clone was detected many times. The V gene is TRBV9, the J gene TRBJ2-5; D not certain. This CDR3 region has 13 residues. V lost 7 bases, J lost 5 bases, and 15 bases lay in between. Germline loops: CDR1 SGDLS, CDR2 YYNGEE. CDR3 amino acids: CASASSGGETQYF. CDR3 in DNA: TGTGCCAGCGCGTCATCGGGTGGCGAGACCCAGTACTTC.

This clone was detected only a few times. The V call is TRBV28, the J call TRBJ1-5; tentatively, D is TRBD1 (5 bases). The CDR3 covers 14 residues. Germline CDR1 reads MDHEN; CDR2 reads SYDVKM. The V end was cut by 2 bases, the J end by 7 bases, with 12 bases between. CDR3: CASSLGVGAQPQHF. The CDR3 region has the DNA TGTGCCAGCAGTTTAGGTGTAGGGGCACAGCCCCAGCATTTT.

This clone turned up a few times. The chain combines TRBV18 with TRBJ1-1; D unresolved. With 3 bases removed from V and 11 bases from J, the gap between germline ends came to 10 bases. The CDR3 is made up of 11 amino acids. CDR1 is KGHSH and CDR2 is LQKENI in the germline V gene. CDR3 nucleotide sequence: TGTGCCAGCTCACCGACGGGAACGGCTTTCTTT. Its protein product is CASSPTGTAFF.

The table lists this clone with a few counts. This rearrangement joins TRBV10-3 to TRBJ1-1, with a possible D match to TRBD1 (5 bases). Trimming cost V 1 base and J 2 bases, with 8 bases left between them. Germline V CDR1 and CDR2: ENHRY, SYGVKD. The CDR3 has 14 residues. In DNA form, the CDR3 reads TGTGCCATCAGTGAGTGGCAGGGCAACACTGAAGCTTTCTTT. Translated, it gives CAISEWQGNTEAFF.

V usage is TRBV28 and J usage is TRBJ2-5, with 9 bases lining up with TRBD2. The germline V gene encodes CDR1 MDHEN and CDR2 SYDVKM. The CDR3 has 16 amino acids. The ends lost 1 base at V and 4 bases at J; junction bases unmatched: 7. The chain's CDR3 is CASSLSFGGGGETQYF. The CDR3, as DNA: TGTGCCAGCAGTTTATCTTTCGGCGGGGGGGGAGAGACCCAGTACTTC.

V gene TRBV6-4 combines with J gene TRBJ2-1; maybe TRBD1 (6 bases). Germline CDR1 reads MRHNA; CDR2 reads SNTAGT. V was clipped by 2 bases and J by 4 bases, with 12 bases between them. The CDR3 covers 15 residues. The CDR3 region has the DNA TGTGCCAGCAGTGACCATACCGGACAGTACAATGAGCAGTTCTTC. Translation gives CASSDHTGQYNEQFF.

V gene TRBV2 combines with J gene TRBJ2-2; TRBD2 matches 14 bases. The V gene end was trimmed by 6 bases and the J gene end by 4 bases; junction bases not matched to a gene: 4. CDR1 and CDR2 from the germline V gene are SNHLY and FYNNEI. The CDR3 covers 16 residues. CDR3 DNA sequence: TGTGCCAGCAGAACCGGGACTAGCGGGAGCACCGGGGAGCTGTTTTTT. Protein: CASRTGTSGSTGELFF.

This clone occurred a few times. The chain joins TRBV18 to TRBJ1-1; D might be TRBD1 (5 bases). Germline CDR1 reads KGHSH; CDR2 reads LQKENI. V lost 3 bases to trimming and J lost 3 bases, with 20 bases between them. The CDR3 extends over 17 amino acids. The CDR3 spells CASSPYWGDAAYTEAFF. In nucleotides, the CDR3 is TGTGCCAGCTCACCGTACTGGGGGGACGCCGCCTACACTGAAGCTTTCTTT.

This clone was seen a few times. The CDR3 DNA reads as TGTGCCAGCAGTTTTGATTTCGGGAGTTTCAGCCCCAATGAGCAGTTCTTC. Translating it yields CASSFDFGSFSPNEQFF. The genes are TRBV28 and TRBJ2-1, with D possibly being TRBD2 (6 bases). The CDR3 totals 17 residues. Germline CDR1 reads MDHEN; CDR2 reads SYDVKM. With 3 bases removed from V and 6 bases from J, the gap between germline ends came to 21 bases.

This chain uses TRBV28 with TRBJ2-7; D is possibly TRBD2 (5 bases). Trimming shortened V by 8 bases and J by 7 bases, and 18 bases separated the two germline ends. The CDR3 is 13 residues long. Germline loops: CDR1 MDHEN, CDR2 SYDVKM. The CDR3 reads CASWAEATGEQYF. The DNA of the CDR3 is TGTGCCAGCTGGGCGGAGGCGACGGGGGAGCAGTACTTC.

The rearrangement links TRBV5-1 to TRBJ2-5, with 7 bases that match TRBD1. The germline V gene has CDR1 SGHRS and CDR2 YFSETQ. CDR3 length: 13 residues. V lost 5 bases to trimming and J lost 1 base; unmatched junction nucleotides: 2. The chain's CDR3 is CASRGQAQETQYF. For the CDR3, the DNA is TGCGCCAGCAGAGGACAGGCCCAAGAGACCCAGTACTTC.

The J gene is TRBJ2-7, the V gene TRBV7-2, with 8 nucleotides matching TRBD2. J was trimmed by 4 bases and V by 1 base; bases with no gene match: 6. Germline CDR1 SGHTA, CDR2 FQGNSA. This CDR3 comprises 15 residues. The CDR3 coding sequence is TGTGCCAGCAGCTTAGGGGGAGCGGGAGTTTACGAGCAGTACTTC. This codes for CASSLGGAGVYEQYF.

The V gene is TRBV11-1, the J gene TRBJ1-2; the match to TRBD1 covers 7 bases. The germline gives CDR1 SGHAT, CDR2 FQDESV (reference sequence). The CDR3 is 13 amino acids. V lost 6 bases to trimming and J lost 2 bases; unmatched junction nucleotides: 3. The CDR3 sequence: CASSPDRNYGYTF. DNA for the CDR3: TGTGCCAGCAGTCCGGACAGGAACTATGGCTACACCTTC. The full variable domain, with the rest looked up from reference TRBV11-1 and TRBJ1-2, is EAEVAQSPRYKITEKSQAVAFWCDPISGHATLYWYRQILGQGPELLVQFQDESVVDDSQLPKDRFSAERLKGVDSTLKIQPAELGDSAMYLCASSPDRNYGYTFGSGTRLTVV.

This clone was observed a few times. The rearrangement links TRBV6-6 to TRBJ2-1; possibly TRBD1 for D (5 bases). CDR3 length: 15 amino acids. In germline, CDR1 is MNHNY, CDR2 SVGAGI (reference sequence). The V end was cut by 4 bases, the J end by 1 base, with 11 bases between. In DNA form, the CDR3 reads TGTGCCAGCAGTTCCACGACAGAGTCCTACAATGAGCAGTTCTTC. As protein: CASSSTTESYNEQFF.

The chain uses TRBV6-5 and TRBJ1-2, with D possibly matching TRBD1 (5 bases). CDR1 and CDR2 from the germline V gene are MNHEY and SVGAGI. CDR3 length: 13 amino acids. Trimming removed 2 bases from V and 6 bases from J, with 10 bases in between. As DNA, the CDR3 is TGTGCCAGCAGTTACAAAGGGGTAGATGGCTACACCTTC. It specifies CASSYKGVDGYTF.

The V and J genes are TRBV6-5 and TRBJ1-6, with D perhaps matching TRBD1 (5 bases). This CDR3 has 15 residues. Germline lookup yields CDR1 MNHEY and CDR2 SVGAGI. Trimming cost V 2 bases and J 6 bases, with 11 bases left between them. The CDR3 sequence: CASSYQGSSNSPLHF. CDR3 sequence (DNA): TGTGCCAGCAGTTACCAGGGTAGCAGTAATTCACCCCTCCACTTT.

The gene calls are TRBV7-2 and TRBJ2-3; 7 nucleotides agree with TRBD1. The junction had 5 bases not matched to a gene; V was cut back by 3 bases and J by 2 bases. This CDR3 contains 15 residues. In germline, CDR1 is SGHTA, CDR2 FQGNSA. CDR3 DNA sequence: TGTGCCAGCAGCTTGGGACAGACGTACACAGATACGCAGTATTTT. Its translation: CASSLGQTYTDTQYF.

The chain recombines TRBV28 with TRBJ1-2; D is unresolved. This CDR3 spans 12 amino acids. CDR1 is MDHEN and CDR2 is SYDVKM in the germline V gene. V was pared by 6 bases and J by 8 bases, with 13 bases between. The CDR3, as DNA: TGTGCCAGCAGGGGAGTGGCTGGAGGCTACACCTTC. Residues: CASRGVAGGYTF.

In this sample, this clone turned up a few times. The chain uses TRBV5-6 and TRBJ1-5; 9 nucleotides agree with TRBD1. The V gene end was trimmed by 4 bases and the J gene end by 5 bases; junction bases not matched to a gene: 7. CDR3 size: 15 residues. CDR1 is SGHDT and CDR2 is YYEEEE in the germline V gene. The CDR3 nucleotides are TGTGCCAGCAGCCATAAGGACAGGGGCGATCAGCCCCAGCATTTT. Protein product: CASSHKDRGDQPQHF.

This clone was seen only a few times. The chain combines TRBV7-2 with TRBJ2-7; D perhaps matches TRBD2 (5 bases). V dropped 5 bases and J dropped 3 bases, with 11 bases sitting between them. CDR1 and CDR2 (germline): SGHTA, FQGNSA. The CDR3 length is 13 residues. In DNA form, the CDR3 reads TGTGCCAGCAGCCCTGGGCGGGTCTACGAGCAGTACTTC. The encoded protein is CASSPGRVYEQYF.

This clone occurred a few times. The chain couples TRBV6-5 to TRBJ2-5; TRBD2 is a possible D gene (6 bases). V was shortened by 7 bases and J by 1 base, with 13 bases between the two germline ends. The CDR3 spans 14 residues. Germline values: CDR1 MNHEY, CDR2 SVGAGI. This CDR3 is CASTAPGLQETQYF. CDR3 bases: TGTGCCAGCACCGCGCCGGGACTCCAAGAGACCCAGTACTTC.